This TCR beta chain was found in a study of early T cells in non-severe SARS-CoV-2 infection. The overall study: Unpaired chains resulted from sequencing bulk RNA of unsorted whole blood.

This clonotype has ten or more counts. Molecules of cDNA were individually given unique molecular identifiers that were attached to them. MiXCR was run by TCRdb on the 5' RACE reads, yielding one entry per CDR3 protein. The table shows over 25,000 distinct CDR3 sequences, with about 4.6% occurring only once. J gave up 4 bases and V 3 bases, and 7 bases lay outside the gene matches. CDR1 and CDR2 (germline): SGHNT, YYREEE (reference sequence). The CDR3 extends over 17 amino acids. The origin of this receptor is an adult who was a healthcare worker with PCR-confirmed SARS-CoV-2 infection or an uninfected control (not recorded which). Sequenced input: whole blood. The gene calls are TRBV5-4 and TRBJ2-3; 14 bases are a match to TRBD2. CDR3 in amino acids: CASSSTSGGAMPDTQYF. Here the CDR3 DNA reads TGTGCCAGCAGCTCGACTAGCGGGGGGGCTATGCCAGATACGCAGTATTTT.